The rows below give T cell receptor beta chains drawn from one sample of a study of blood T cell repertoires in COVID-19. This table comes from immunoSEQ multiplex PCR, and its TCRdb copy is limited to in-frame clones, with some not included. This table holds some 120,000 clones, less than 90% found once. Sequenced input: peripheral blood. The receptors shown here come from a woman aged 25 to 39 who had recovered from COVID-19. CDR3s include the opening cysteine and the closing phenylalanine or tryptophan. Fields, in order: clone size, V gene, D gene, J gene, CDR3 protein, CDR3 DNA. A D gene is named only where the DNA matches it firmly. Size is stated for part of the rows, as once, few or many counts, or as a class when the clone is expanded.

few	TRBV6-5	-	TRBJ1-1	CASSYRGNTEAFF	TGTGCCAGCAGTTACCGGGGGAACACTGAAGCTTTCTTT
-	TRBV28	-	TRBJ2-7	CASSRALRSYEQYF	TGTGCCAGCTCGCGGGCCCTGAGGTCCTACGAGCAGTACTTC
-	TRBV5-1	TRBD2	TRBJ2-1	CASSLVAGNNEQFF	TGCGCCAGCAGCCTGGTAGCGGGAAACAATGAGCAGTTCTTC
-	TRBV9	TRBD1	TRBJ1-5	CASSGGTALNQPQHF	TGTGCCAGCAGCGGGGGGACAGCCCTGAATCAGCCCCAGCATTTT
-	TRBV2	-	TRBJ1-2	CASSSTPNYGYTF	TGTGCCAGCAGTAGCACTCCTAACTATGGCTACACCTTC
-	TRBV30	-	TRBJ2-5	CAWSVNTGGGQETQYF	TGTGCCTGGAGTGTAAATACAGGGGGGGGGCAAGAGACCCAGTACTTC
once	TRBV2	TRBD1	TRBJ1-1	CASGQGNTEAFF	TGTGCCAGCGGACAGGGTAACACTGAAGCTTTCTTT
-	TRBV11-2	-	TRBJ2-7	CASSRQGGSNEQYF	TGTGCCAGCAGCCGGCAAGGCGGGTCCAACGAGCAGTACTTC
-	TRBV10-1	-	TRBJ1-1	CASSREANTEAFF	TGCGCCAGCAGTCGGGAAGCGAACACTGAAGCTTTCTTT
few	TRBV2	-	TRBJ1-1	CASSGQAFPEAFF	TGTGCCAGCAGTGGACAGGCCTTTCCTGAAGCTTTCTTT
-	TRBV7-9	TRBD1	TRBJ1-1	CASANRKGQGNTEAFF	TGTGCCAGCGCGAATCGGAAGGGACAGGGGAACACTGAAGCTTTCTTT
-	TRBV19	-	TRBJ2-3	CASSMVQVADTQYF	TGTGCCAGTAGTATGGTCCAGGTCGCAGATACGCAGTATTTT
once	TRBV3-1/TRBV3-2	-	TRBJ2-2	CASSGNRALVGELFF	TGTGCCAGCAGTGGAAACAGGGCTCTCGTCGGGGAGCTGTTTTTT
-	TRBV6-5	-	TRBJ1-1	CASSYSSYTEAFF	TGTGCCAGCAGTTACTCCTCTTACACTGAAGCTTTCTTT
once	TRBV28	-	TRBJ1-5	CASSQTLLSNQPQHF	TGTGCCAGCAGTCAGACACTTCTTAGCAATCAGCCCCAGCATTTT
few	TRBV13	TRBD1	TRBJ1-1	CASSFLQGRSTEAFF	TGTGCCAGCAGCTTCCTACAGGGGCGTAGCACTGAAGCTTTCTTT
once	TRBV21-1	-	TRBJ2-7	CASSKVSALALRTTYEQYF	TGTGCCAGCAGCAAAGTGTCAGCACTAGCGCTGAGGACTACCTACGAGCAGTACTTC
-	TRBV19	-	TRBJ2-2	CATASTRRISVHRGAVF	TGTGCCACCGCGTCCACCCGACGTATATCGGTTCACCGGGGAGCTGTTTTT
-	TRBV29-1	-	TRBJ2-1	CSVGQGGNNEQFF	TGCAGCGTTGGACAGGGAGGAAACAATGAGCAGTTCTTC
-	TRBV7-9	-	TRBJ1-2	CASSGEGFAYGYTF	TGTGCCAGCTCGGGGGAGGGTTTTGCCTATGGCTACACCTTC
-	TRBV13	-	TRBJ2-7	CASKLTGSYEQYF	TGTGCCAGCAAACTTACAGGTTCTTACGAGCAGTACTTC
-	TRBV6-5	-	TRBJ2-3	CASRTDSGTDTQYF	TGTGCCAGCAGAACAGACAGTGGCACAGATACGCAGTATTTT
few	TRBV5-1	-	TRBJ1-2	CASSLPDRHYGYTF	TGCGCCAGCAGCTTGCCTGACAGGCACTATGGCTACACCTTC
-	TRBV7-7	TRBD1	TRBJ2-5	CASSLTMDRGVAQYF	TGTGCTAGCAGCCTAACTATGGACAGGGGGGTGGCCCAGTACTTC
few	TRBV14	-	TRBJ1-2	CASSQEGSKSYGYTF	TGTGCCAGCAGCCAAGAGGGCAGCAAGAGCTATGGCTACACCTTC
-	TRBV6-6	TRBD2	TRBJ2-7	CASSPSGGSSYEQYF	TGTGCCAGCAGTCCGAGCGGGGGAAGCTCCTACGAGCAGTACTTC
-	TRBV13	TRBD1	TRBJ2-7	CASSWQGALHYEQYF	TGTGCCAGCAGCTGGCAGGGGGCTCTTCACTACGAGCAGTACTTC
-	TRBV7-6	TRBD1	TRBJ2-1	CASSLVRQGIYNEQFF	TGTGCCAGCAGCTTAGTCAGACAGGGAATCTACAATGAGCAGTTCTTC
-	TRBV27	TRBD1	TRBJ1-1	CASRGDRGNTEAFF	TGTGCCAGCAGGGGGGACAGGGGGAACACTGAAGCTTTCTTT
-	TRBV30	-	TRBJ2-5	CAWSVRPRETQYF	TGTGCCTGGAGTGTACGCCCGCGGGAGACCCAGTACTTC
-	TRBV7-2	-	TRBJ2-3	CASSSPPGNTDTQYF	TGTGCCAGCAGCTCCCCTCCAGGGAACACAGATACGCAGTATTTT
few	TRBV28	TRBD1	TRBJ2-7	CASSPLGQGHEQYF	TGTGCCAGCAGTCCCCTGGGACAGGGACACGAGCAGTACTTC
-	TRBV5-8	-	TRBJ1-2	CASSLTGGAGYTF	TGTGCCAGCAGCTTGACGGGGGGCGCTGGCTACACCTTC
-	TRBV19	TRBD1	TRBJ2-7	CASSRASGTGNYEQYF	TGTGCCAGTAGTAGGGCGTCCGGGACAGGGAACTACGAGCAGTACTTC
-	TRBV7-2	TRBD1	TRBJ1-1	CASSPTGGDTEAFF	TGTGCCAGCAGCCCGACAGGGGGGGACACTGAAGCTTTCTTT